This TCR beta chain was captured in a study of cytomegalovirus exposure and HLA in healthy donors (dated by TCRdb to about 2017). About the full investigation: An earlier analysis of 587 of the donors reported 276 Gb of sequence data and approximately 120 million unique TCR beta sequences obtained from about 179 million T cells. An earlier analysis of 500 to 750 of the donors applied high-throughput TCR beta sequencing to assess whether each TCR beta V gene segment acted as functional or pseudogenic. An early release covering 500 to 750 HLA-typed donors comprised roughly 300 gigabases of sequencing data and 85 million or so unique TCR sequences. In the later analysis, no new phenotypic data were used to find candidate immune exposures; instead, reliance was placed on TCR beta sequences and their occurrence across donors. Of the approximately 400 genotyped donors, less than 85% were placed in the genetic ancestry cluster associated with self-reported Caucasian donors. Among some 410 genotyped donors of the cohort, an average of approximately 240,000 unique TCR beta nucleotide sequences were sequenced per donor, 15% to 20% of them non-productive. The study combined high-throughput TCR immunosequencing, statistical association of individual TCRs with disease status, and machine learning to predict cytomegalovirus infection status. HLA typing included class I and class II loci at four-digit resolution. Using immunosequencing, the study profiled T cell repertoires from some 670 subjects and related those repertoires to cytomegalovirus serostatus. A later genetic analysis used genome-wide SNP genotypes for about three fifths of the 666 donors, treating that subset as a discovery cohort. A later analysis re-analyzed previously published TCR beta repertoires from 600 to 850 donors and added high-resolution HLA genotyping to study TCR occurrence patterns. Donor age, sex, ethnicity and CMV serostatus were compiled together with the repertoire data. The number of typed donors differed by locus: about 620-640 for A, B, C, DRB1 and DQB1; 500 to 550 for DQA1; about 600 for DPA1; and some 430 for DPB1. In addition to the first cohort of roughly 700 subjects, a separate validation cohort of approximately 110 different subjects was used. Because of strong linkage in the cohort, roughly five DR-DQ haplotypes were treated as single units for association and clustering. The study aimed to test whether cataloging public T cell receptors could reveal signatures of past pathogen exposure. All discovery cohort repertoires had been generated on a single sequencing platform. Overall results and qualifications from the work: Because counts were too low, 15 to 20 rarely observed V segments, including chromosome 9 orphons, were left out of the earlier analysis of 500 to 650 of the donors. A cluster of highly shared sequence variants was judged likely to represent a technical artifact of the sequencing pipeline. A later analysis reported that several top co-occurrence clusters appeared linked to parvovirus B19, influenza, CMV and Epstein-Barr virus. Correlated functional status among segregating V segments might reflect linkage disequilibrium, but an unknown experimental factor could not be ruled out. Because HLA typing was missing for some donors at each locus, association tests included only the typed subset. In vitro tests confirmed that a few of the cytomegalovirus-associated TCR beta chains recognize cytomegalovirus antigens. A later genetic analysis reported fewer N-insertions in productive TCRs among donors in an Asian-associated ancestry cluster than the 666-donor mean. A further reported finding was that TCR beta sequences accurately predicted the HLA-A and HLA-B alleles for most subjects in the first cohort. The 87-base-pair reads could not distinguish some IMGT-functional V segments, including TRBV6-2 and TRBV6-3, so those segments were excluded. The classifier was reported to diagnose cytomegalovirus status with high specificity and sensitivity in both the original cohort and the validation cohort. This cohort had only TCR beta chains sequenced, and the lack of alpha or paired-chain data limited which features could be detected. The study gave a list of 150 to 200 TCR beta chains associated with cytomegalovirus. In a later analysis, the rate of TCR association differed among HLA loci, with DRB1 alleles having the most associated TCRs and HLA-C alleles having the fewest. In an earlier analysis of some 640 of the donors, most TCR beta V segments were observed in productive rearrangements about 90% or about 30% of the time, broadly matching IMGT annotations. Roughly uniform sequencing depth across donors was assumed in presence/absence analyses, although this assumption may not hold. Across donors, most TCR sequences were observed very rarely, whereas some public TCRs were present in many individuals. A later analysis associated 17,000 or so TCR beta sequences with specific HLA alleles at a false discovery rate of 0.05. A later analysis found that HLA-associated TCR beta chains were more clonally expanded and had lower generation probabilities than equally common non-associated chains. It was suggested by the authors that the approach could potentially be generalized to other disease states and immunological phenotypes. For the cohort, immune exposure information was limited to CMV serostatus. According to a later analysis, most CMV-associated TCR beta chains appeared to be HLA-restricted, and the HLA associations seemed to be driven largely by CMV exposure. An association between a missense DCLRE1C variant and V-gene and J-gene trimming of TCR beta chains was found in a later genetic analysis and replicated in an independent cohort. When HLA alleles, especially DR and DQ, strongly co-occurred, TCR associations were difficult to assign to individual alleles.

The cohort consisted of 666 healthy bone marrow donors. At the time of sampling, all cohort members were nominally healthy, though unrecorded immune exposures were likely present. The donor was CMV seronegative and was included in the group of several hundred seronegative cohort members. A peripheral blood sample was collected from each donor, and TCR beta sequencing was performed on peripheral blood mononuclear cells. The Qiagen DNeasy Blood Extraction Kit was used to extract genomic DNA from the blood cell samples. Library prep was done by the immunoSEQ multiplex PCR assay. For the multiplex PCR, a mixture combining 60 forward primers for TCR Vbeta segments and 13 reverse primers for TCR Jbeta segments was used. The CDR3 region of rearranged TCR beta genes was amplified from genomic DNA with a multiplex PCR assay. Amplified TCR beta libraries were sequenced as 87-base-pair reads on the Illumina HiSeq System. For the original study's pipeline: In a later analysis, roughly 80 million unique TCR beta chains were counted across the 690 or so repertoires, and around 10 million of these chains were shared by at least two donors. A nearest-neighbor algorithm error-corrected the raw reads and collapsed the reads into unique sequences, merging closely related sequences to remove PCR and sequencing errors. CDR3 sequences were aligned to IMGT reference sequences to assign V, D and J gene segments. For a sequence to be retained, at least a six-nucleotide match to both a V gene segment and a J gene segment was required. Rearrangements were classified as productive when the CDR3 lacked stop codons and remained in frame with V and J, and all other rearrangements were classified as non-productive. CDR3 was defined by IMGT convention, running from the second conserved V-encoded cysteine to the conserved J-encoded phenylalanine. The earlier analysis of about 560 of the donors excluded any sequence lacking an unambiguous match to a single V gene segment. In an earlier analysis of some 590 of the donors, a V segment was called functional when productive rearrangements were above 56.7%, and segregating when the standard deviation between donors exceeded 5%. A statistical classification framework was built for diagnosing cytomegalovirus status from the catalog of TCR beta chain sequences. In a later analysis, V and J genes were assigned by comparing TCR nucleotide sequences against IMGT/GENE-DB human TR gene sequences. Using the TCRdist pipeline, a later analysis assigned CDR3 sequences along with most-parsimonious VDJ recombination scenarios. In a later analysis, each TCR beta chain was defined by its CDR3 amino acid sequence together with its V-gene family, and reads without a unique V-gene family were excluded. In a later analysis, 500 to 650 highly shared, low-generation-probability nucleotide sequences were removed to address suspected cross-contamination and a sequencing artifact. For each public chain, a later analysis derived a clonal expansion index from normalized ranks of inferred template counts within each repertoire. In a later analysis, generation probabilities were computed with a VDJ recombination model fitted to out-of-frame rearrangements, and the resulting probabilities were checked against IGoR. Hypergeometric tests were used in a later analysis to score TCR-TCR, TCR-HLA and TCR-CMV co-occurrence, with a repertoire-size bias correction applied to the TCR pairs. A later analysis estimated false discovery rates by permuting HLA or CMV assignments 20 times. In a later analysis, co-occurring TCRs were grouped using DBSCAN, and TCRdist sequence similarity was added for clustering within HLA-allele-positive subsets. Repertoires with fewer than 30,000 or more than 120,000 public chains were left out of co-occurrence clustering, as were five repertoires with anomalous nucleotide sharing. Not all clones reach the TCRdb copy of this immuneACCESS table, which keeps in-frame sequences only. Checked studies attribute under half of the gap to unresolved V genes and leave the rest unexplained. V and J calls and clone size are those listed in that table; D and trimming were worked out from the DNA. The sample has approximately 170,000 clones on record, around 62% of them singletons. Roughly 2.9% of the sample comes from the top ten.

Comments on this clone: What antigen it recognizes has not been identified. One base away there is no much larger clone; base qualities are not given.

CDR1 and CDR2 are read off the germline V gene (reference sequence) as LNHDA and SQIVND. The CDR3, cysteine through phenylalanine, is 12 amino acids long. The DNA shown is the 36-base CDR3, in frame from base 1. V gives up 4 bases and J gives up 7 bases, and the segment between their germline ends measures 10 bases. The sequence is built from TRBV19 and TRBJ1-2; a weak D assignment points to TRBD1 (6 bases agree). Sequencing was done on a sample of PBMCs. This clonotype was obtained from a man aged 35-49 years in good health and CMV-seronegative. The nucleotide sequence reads TGTGCCAGTAGTAGATACAGGGCTGGCTACACCTTC. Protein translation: CASSRYRAGYTF.